One sample yielded the 27 T cell receptor beta chains listed below, sequenced in a study of post-analysis software for immune sequencing data. Study-wide results and caveats: TRBV5-6, TRBV5-1 and TRBV20-1 belonged to a set of roughly five TRBV segments that were more frequent in patients than controls.

The authors incorporated unique molecular identifiers into the TCR beta cDNA libraries. Each CDR3 protein is one row after TCRdb ran MiXCR on the PCR reads. The table has hundreds of thousands of distinct CDR3 sequences, 25% to 30% seen once; the top ten hold about 0.5%. These receptors are not linked to any known antigen. Sequencing used blood. These receptors all stem from a girl aged 5-17 years with multiple sclerosis.

The chain couples TRBV20-1 to TRBJ2-3; TRBD1 is a possible D gene (7 bases). Trimming shortened V by 5 bases and J by 0 bases, and 12 bases separated the two germline ends. The CDR3 is made up of 14 amino acids. CDR1 is DFQATT, CDR2 SNEGSKA, per germline (reference sequence). The CDR3 is CSAAGQPSTDTQYF. As DNA, the CDR3 is TGCAGTGCTGCGGGACAGCCTAGCACAGATACGCAGTATTTT.

This chain connects TRBV7-9 to TRBJ2-3, with 13 bases that match TRBD2. The CDR3 has 16 amino acids. With V trimmed by 3 bases and J by 4 bases, 4 bases remained unmatched. Germline V gene lookup returns CDR1 SEHNR and CDR2 FQNEAQ (reference sequence). In DNA form, the CDR3 reads TGTGCCAGCAGCTTTGGACTAGCGGGAGCGGCAGATACGCAGTATTTT. Translation gives CASSFGLAGAADTQYF.

This clonotype occurred many times. The V and J genes are TRBV7-2 and TRBJ2-7, with D maybe TRBD1 (6 bases). Germline CDR1 and CDR2: SGHTA and FQGNSA. The germline V and J ends were trimmed by 5 bases and 6 bases, with 11 bases remaining between them. The CDR3 loop spans 12 amino acids. CDR3 region: CASSTLRGEQYF. The CDR3 DNA sequence: TGTGCCAGCAGCACCCTCAGGGGCGAGCAGTACTTC. The full variable domain, with the rest looked up from reference TRBV7-2 and TRBJ2-7, is GAGVSQSPSNKVTEKGKDVELRCDPISGHTALYWYRQSLGQGLEFLIYFQGNSAPDKSGLPSDRFSAERTGGSVSTLTIQRTQQEDSAVYLCASSTLRGEQYFGPGTRLTVT.

The genes are TRBV29-1 and TRBJ1-4; D is unresolved. The germline V gene encodes CDR1 SQVTM and CDR2 ANQGSEA. The ends were cut back, 5 bases at V and 2 bases at J, with 12 bases in the middle. This CDR3 is built from 14 residues. This CDR3 is CSVIPGPTNEKLFF. Written as DNA, the CDR3 is TGCAGCGTTATTCCTGGGCCGACTAATGAAAAACTGTTTTTT.

This clonotype occurred a few times. The genes are TRBV7-2 and TRBJ2-3, with 10 bases that match TRBD2. The V and J ends lost 8 bases and 5 bases, in that order; junction bases with no gene match: 16. Germline CDR1 SGHTA, CDR2 FQGNSA. The CDR3 totals 17 residues. CDR3 region: CASSRASGGRAGDTQYF. CDR3 sequence (DNA): TGTGCCAGCTCCCGGGCTAGCGGGGGTAGGGCTGGAGATACGCAGTATTTT.

As regards this clonotype: This may be a read error, as it is one base from a much larger clone. This chain connects TRBV6-2 or TRBV6-3 to TRBJ2-7; D unresolved. This CDR3 contains 14 residues. Germline V lookup: CDR1 MNHEY, CDR2 SVGEGT. The V gene lost 4 bases and the J gene lost 0 bases, with 10 bases spanning the gap. The CDR3 is CASSWSGTSYEQYF. CDR3 in DNA: TGTGCCAGCAGTTGGTCAGGCACCTCCTACGAGCAGTACTTC.

In this sample, this clonotype turned up once. The V gene is TRBV29-1, the J gene TRBJ1-1; D not resolved. This CDR3 spans 11 amino acids. CDR1 is SQVTM, CDR2 ANQGSEA, per germline. Trimming stripped 4 bases from V and 4 bases from J, with 7 bases between. The CDR3 spells CSVVSVTEAFF. Here the CDR3 DNA reads TGCAGCGTTGTCTCCGTCACTGAAGCTTTCTTT.

This clonotype came up a few times. The gene calls are TRBV20-1 and TRBJ2-4; D might be TRBD2 (6 bases). This CDR3 spans 14 amino acids. Trimming pared 3 bases from V and 7 bases from J, leaving 16 bases between. CDR1 and CDR2 from the germline V gene are DFQATT and SNEGSKA (reference sequence). The CDR3 DNA is TGCAGTGCTAGTGCCAGGGCGGGGAGTAACATTCAGTACTTC. This gives the protein CSASARAGSNIQYF.

This clonotype was found many times. The rearrangement uses TRBV29-1 and TRBJ2-7, with no clear D. The V end was cut by 7 bases, the J end by 0 bases, with 10 bases between. Germline CDR1 reads SQVTM; CDR2 reads ANQGSEA. The CDR3 contains 12 residues. CDR3 in DNA: TGCAGCGCCAGGACGAGCTCCTACGAGCAGTACTTC. It encodes CSARTSSYEQYF.

For this clonotype: A read error is possible here, since a much larger clone lies one base away. The V gene is TRBV10-3, the J gene TRBJ2-1; TRBD2 agrees at 9 bases. The J call may be mistaken, given a closer DNA end match to TRBJ2-7. This CDR3 is 15 amino acids long. Germline V gene data show CDR1 as ENHRY and CDR2 as SYGVKD. The CDR3 DNA follows: TGTGCCATCAGTGTCCGTAGCGGGAGCTACAATGAGCAGTACTTC. As protein: CAISVRSGSYNEQYF.

This clonotype showed up just once. The J gene is TRBJ2-3, the V gene TRBV20-1; TRBD2 aligns across 9 bases. V was pared by 3 bases and J by 5 bases, with 9 bases of the junction left unmatched. The V gene's germline CDR1 is DFQATT and CDR2 SNEGSKA (reference sequence). The CDR3 has 15 amino acids. CDR3: CSASFLRGGKDTQYF. Written as DNA, the CDR3 is TGCAGTGCTAGTTTTCTGCGGGGGGGCAAAGATACGCAGTATTTT.

The chain carries TRBV12-3 or TRBV12-4 and TRBJ2-1, with 14 bases matching TRBD2. J lost 15 bases, V lost 7 bases, and 11 bases had no gene match. The CDR3 runs 14 residues. The CDR3 nucleotides read TGTGCCAGCAACGACGGGACTAGCGGGAGACACGGGTTCTTC. Protein product: CASNDGTSGRHGFF.

This clonotype was recorded only once. The CDR3 DNA sequence: TGTGCCAGCTCACCACCGCCTAGCGAACACAATGAGCAGTTCTTC. Its translation: CASSPPPSEHNEQFF. The rearrangement links TRBV18 to TRBJ2-1, with D perhaps matching TRBD2 (6 bases). Germline V gives CDR1 KGHSH, CDR2 LQKENI. V lost 0 bases to trimming and J lost 5 bases, with 11 bases between them. This CDR3 region has 15 residues.

The gene calls are TRBV20-1 and TRBJ2-5; the D gene is possibly TRBD2 (5 bases). V shed 6 bases and J shed 0 bases, with 20 bases lying between them. CDR1 is DFQATT and CDR2 is SNEGSKA in the germline V gene (reference sequence). The CDR3 totals 16 residues. This CDR3 reads CSAPRVDSWYQETQYF. CDR3 bases: TGCAGTGCCCCCCGTGTGGACTCTTGGTACCAAGAGACCCAGTACTTC.

The chain is built from TRBV2 and TRBJ2-1; possible D gene TRBD1, 5 bases. With 7 bases removed from V and 10 bases from J, the gap between germline ends came to 14 bases. Germline CDR1 SNHLY, CDR2 FYNNEI. CDR3 size: 12 residues. CDR3 in amino acids: CASTKDSKEQFF. As DNA, the CDR3 is TGTGCCAGCACCAAAGACAGCAAAGAGCAGTTCTTC.

The rearrangement joins TRBV5-1 to TRBJ1-2, with D unclear. V dropped 1 base and J dropped 0 bases, with 7 bases sitting between them. Germline V gene lookup returns CDR1 SGHRS and CDR2 YFSETQ. The CDR3 totals 14 residues. The CDR3: CASSLPASNYGYTF. DNA for the CDR3: TGCGCCAGCAGCTTGCCAGCATCTAACTATGGCTACACCTTC.

This clonotype was seen only a few times. The chain recombines TRBV6-1 with TRBJ2-5, with 11 bases identical to TRBD1. CDR1 MNHNS and CDR2 SASEGT come from the germline V gene. The V gene end was trimmed by 4 bases and the J gene end by 3 bases; junction bases not matched to a gene: 7. The CDR3 has 16 residues. The CDR3 DNA follows: TGTGCCAGCAGTGTCCCTCGGGGACAGGGGGAAGAGACCCAGTACTTC. It codes for CASSVPRGQGEETQYF.

Remarks on this clonotype: One junction end disagrees with the germline gene, perhaps due to a read error. The V gene is TRBV7-8, the J gene TRBJ2-1; 7 positions match TRBD1. The CDR3 runs 14 residues. Germline CDR1 SGHVS, CDR2 FQNEAQ. In DNA, the CDR3 is TGTGCCAGCAGCCCAATGACAGGGTGGGGTGAGCAGTGCTTC. Protein product: CASSPMTGWGEQCF.

The rearrangement uses TRBV2 and TRBJ1-5; D is ambiguous. With 3 bases removed from V and 2 bases from J, the gap between germline ends came to 8 bases. The CDR3 is made up of 14 amino acids. Germline loops: CDR1 SNHLY, CDR2 FYNNEI. As DNA, the CDR3 is TGTGCCAGCAGTGACAGGCCCGGCAATCAGCCCCAGCATTTT. This codes for CASSDRPGNQPQHF.

This clonotype appeared a few times. This chain joins TRBV29-1 and TRBJ2-3, with TRBD2 matching over 8 bases. Per germline, CDR1 SQVTM and CDR2 ANQGSEA. This CDR3 spans 13 amino acids. V was pared by 6 bases and J by 2 bases, with 4 bases of the junction left unmatched. The CDR3 nucleotides read TGCAGCGTCTCGGGGGGGCACACAGATACGCAGTATTTT. As protein: CSVSGGHTDTQYF.

The V gene is TRBV11-2, the J gene TRBJ1-1; D is unclear. The CDR3 totals 13 residues. Germline values: CDR1 SGHAT, CDR2 FQNNGV. The V and J ends lost 7 bases and 4 bases respectively, with 13 bases between them. Written as DNA, the CDR3 is TGTGCCAGCATGAGTATATGGGGCACTGAAGCTTTCTTT. The encoded protein is CASMSIWGTEAFF.

This clonotype has ten or more counts. The rearrangement uses TRBV4-1 and TRBJ2-3; D might be TRBD1 or TRBD2, each matching 5 bases. The CDR3 is 15 amino acids. V was clipped by 1 base and J by 10 bases, with 18 bases between them. From germline, CDR1 is MGHRA and CDR2 YSYEKL. The DNA of the CDR3 is TGCGCCAGCAGCCAAGTCCCCTTTGGGGGAGAGGCGCAGTATTTT. It specifies CASSQVPFGGEAQYF.

This rearrangement joins TRBV28 to TRBJ2-4; 15 positions agree with TRBD2. The closer fit of TRBJ2-7 to the DNA end suggests the J call may be wrong. CDR1 and CDR2 (germline): MDHEN, SYDVKM. CDR3 length: 18 amino acids. CDR3: CASSSFSGTSGRSYEQYF. For the CDR3, the DNA is TGTGCCAGCAGTTCGTTTTCAGGGACTAGCGGGAGGAGCTACGAGCAGTACTTC.

As regards this clonotype: Because the CDR3 is missing its conserved closing phenylalanine or tryptophan, this is likely a read error. The rearrangement joins TRBV14 to TRBJ2-3, with 12 bases aligning to TRBD2. The CDR3 extends over 15 amino acids. Germline V gene sequence: CDR1 SGHDN, CDR2 FVKESK. J gave up 5 bases and V 8 bases, and 8 bases lay outside the gene matches. DNA for the CDR3: TGTGCCAGCCGAAGGACTAGCGGGAATCAAGATACGCAGTATGTT. Protein sequence: CASRRTSGNQDTQYV.

This clonotype was detected a few times. The chain couples TRBV7-2 to TRBJ2-7; 8 nucleotides line up with TRBD2. CDR3 size: 14 residues. The V and J ends lost 5 bases and 3 bases, in that order; junction bases with no gene match: 6. Germline values: CDR1 SGHTA, CDR2 FQGNSA. The CDR3 is CASSPGLGYYEQYF. In nucleotides, the CDR3 is TGTGCCAGCAGCCCGGGACTAGGGTACTACGAGCAGTACTTC.

The genes are TRBV5-1 and TRBJ1-2, with a possible D match to TRBD1 (5 bases). CDR1 is SGHRS and CDR2 is YFSETQ in the germline V gene. The CDR3 length is 13 residues. V lost 0 bases to trimming and J lost 7 bases, with 10 bases between them. DNA of the CDR3: TGCGCCAGCAGCTTGGCCGAGGGGCTTGGCTACACCTTC. Its translation is CASSLAEGLGYTF.

This sequence joins TRBV29-1 and TRBJ1-1, with a weak D call TRBD1 (6 bases). Looked up from germline, CDR1 is SQVTM and CDR2 is ANQGSEA. CDR3 length: 13 amino acids. Trimming removed 7 bases at V and 0 bases at J, with 12 bases between. The CDR3 region has the DNA TGCAGCGCGGACAGCAAGATGAACACTGAAGCTTTCTTT. It specifies CSADSKMNTEAFF.